Presented here are 26 T cell receptor beta chains from one specimen sequenced in a study of T cells in Graves' hyperthyroidism and ophthalmopathy. What was amplified from RNA transcripts were TCR beta CDR3 regions. RT-PCR in the first round (using the HTBI primer set) targeted the TCR CDR3. In TCRdb, the multiplex PCR reads were re-called with MiXCR into one record per CDR3 protein. The sample lists hundreds of thousands of distinct CDR3 sequences, approximately 14% occurring once. The source material was blood. These receptors all stem from a man aged 18 to 30 with Graves' ophthalmopathy.

This clonotype has ten or more counts. J is TRBJ1-2 and V is TRBV18; 7 bases match TRBD1. J gave up 8 bases and V 4 bases, and 7 bases lay outside the gene matches. CDR1 and CDR2 from the germline V gene are KGHSH and LQKENI. This CDR3 has 13 residues. CDR3 DNA: TGTGCCAGCTCACGAATTCAGGGGGACGGCTACACCTTC. This encodes CASSRIQGDGYTF.

This clonotype occurred many times. The CDR3: CASRLRPGQGTSYEQYF. The DNA for the CDR3 is TGTGCCAGCAGGTTACGACCGGGACAGGGGACCTCCTACGAGCAGTACTTC. The V gene is TRBV6-1, the J gene TRBJ2-7; 10 positions match TRBD1. Per germline, CDR1 MNHNS and CDR2 SASEGT. The length of the CDR3 is 17 residues. V shed 6 bases, J shed 0 bases, and the junction held 11 bases outside the gene matches.

The sample holds a few counts of this clonotype. The chain has TRBV5-6 and TRBJ1-6, with 7 positions matching TRBD1. This CDR3 region has 14 residues. V lost 3 bases and J lost 9; bases outside the gene matches: 6. Germline CDR1 is SGHDT and CDR2 is YYEEEE. The CDR3 nucleotides read TGTGCCAGCAGCTCCCTAACAGGGGTTTCACCCCTCCACTTT. Residues: CASSSLTGVSPLHF.

The rearrangement links TRBV18 to TRBJ2-2; tentatively, D is TRBD1 (5 bases). This CDR3 has 16 residues. Germline values: CDR1 KGHSH, CDR2 LQKENI. V dropped 3 bases and J dropped 1 base, with 12 bases sitting between them. DNA for the CDR3: TGTGCCAGCTCACCGAACATACAGGAGAACACCGGGGAGCTGTTTTTT. The encoded protein is CASSPNIQENTGELFF.

The sample holds many counts of this clonotype. J is TRBJ2-3 and V is TRBV11-2; maybe TRBD2 (6 bases). This CDR3 is 18 amino acids long. The ends were cut back, 2 bases at V and 3 bases at J, with 21 bases in the middle. Germline values: CDR1 SGHAT, CDR2 FQNNGV. For the CDR3, the DNA is TGTGCCAGCAGCTTACTGCGGGGCAGGGCCTGGGGGACAGATACGCAGTATTTT. It encodes CASSLLRGRAWGTDTQYF. The whole variable domain, filled in from reference TRBV11-2 and TRBJ2-3, reads EAGVAQSPRYKIIEKRQSVAFWCNPISGHATLYWYQQILGQGPKLLIQFQNNGVVDDSQLPKDRFSAERLKGVDSTLKIQPAKLEDSAVYLCASSLLRGRAWGTDTQYFGPGTRLTVL.

This clonotype was detected only a few times. This rearrangement joins TRBV19 to TRBJ1-6; D is uncertain. In germline, CDR1 is LNHDA, CDR2 SQIVND (reference sequence). Deletions cut 3 bases from V and 4 bases from J, with 7 bases between. CDR3 length: 14 residues. CDR3 in DNA: TGTGCCAGTAGTATGAGGGAGTATAATTCACCCCTCCACTTT. Protein product: CASSMREYNSPLHF. The full variable domain, completed using reference TRBV19 and TRBJ1-6, is DGGITQSPKYLFRKEGQNVTLSCEQNLNHDAMYWYRQDPGQGLRLIYYSQIVNDFQKGDIAEGYSVSREKKESFPLTVTSAQKNPTAFYLCASSMREYNSPLHFGNGTRLTVT.

At least ten counts were recorded for this clonotype. The chain links TRBV7-8 to TRBJ2-7; 10 nucleotides align to TRBD1. The CDR3 consists of 15 residues. The V and J ends lost 1 base and 6 bases, in that order; junction bases with no gene match: 6. Germline CDR1 reads SGHVS; CDR2 reads FQNEAQ. The CDR3, as DNA: TGTGCCAGCAGCTTAGAGGGACAGGGGTTCGCCGAGCAGTACTTC. It translates to CASSLEGQGFAEQYF. Together with reference TRBV7-8 and TRBJ2-7, the CDR3 gives the full variable domain: GAGVSQSPRYKVAKRGQDVALRCDPISGHVSLFWYQQALGQGPEFLTYFQNEAQLDKSGLPSDRFFAERPEGSVSTLKIQRTQQEDSAVYLCASSLEGQGFAEQYFGPGTRLTVT.

This clonotype was detected many times. The chain couples TRBV30 to TRBJ1-5, with D uncertain. The V gene lost 7 bases and the J gene lost 4 bases, with 14 bases spanning the gap. Germline V gene sequence: CDR1 GTSNPN, CDR2 SVGIG (reference sequence). The CDR3 runs to 13 residues. The CDR3 sequence: CAYRRHPNQPQHF. Written as DNA, the CDR3 is TGTGCCTACCGAAGACACCCTAATCAGCCCCAGCATTTT.

The V and J genes are TRBV28 and TRBJ2-5; 9 bases fit TRBD1. CDR1 is MDHEN and CDR2 is SYDVKM in the germline V gene. V shed 8 bases and J 4 bases; nucleotides not matched to a gene: 8. The CDR3 covers 14 residues. The CDR3, as DNA: TGTGCCAGCTCCCGACAGGGGGTGCGAGAGACCCAGTACTTC. It specifies CASSRQGVRETQYF.

This clonotype was seen at least ten times. The genes are TRBV10-3 and TRBJ2-7; D possibly corresponds to TRBD2 (5 bases). Trimming pared 6 bases from V and 2 bases from J, leaving 17 bases between. This CDR3 region has 15 residues. Germline loops: CDR1 ENHRY, CDR2 SYGVKD. The CDR3 here is CAISAEDEYTYEQYF. CDR3 nucleotides: TGTGCCATCAGCGCGGAGGATGAGTACACCTACGAGCAGTACTTC.

This chain connects TRBV4-2 to TRBJ1-1, with 7 bases identical to TRBD1. Looked up from germline, CDR1 is LGHNA and CDR2 is YNFKEQ. The CDR3 spans 14 residues. The J segment lost 6 bases and the V segment lost 5 bases, leaving 9 bases of the junction unmatched. The CDR3 sequence: CASSSQTGLSEAFF. CDR3 in DNA: TGTGCCAGCAGCTCGCAGACAGGGCTGTCTGAAGCTTTCTTT.

This clonotype was recorded at least ten times. The chain employs TRBV18 and TRBJ2-7, with 7 bases identical to TRBD1. The CDR3 runs 15 residues. V lost 4 bases and J lost 4; bases outside the gene matches: 10. Germline V gene sequence: CDR1 KGHSH, CDR2 LQKENI. The CDR3 loop is CASSRQDRAFYEQYF. CDR3 sequence (DNA): TGTGCCAGCTCACGACAAGACAGGGCTTTTTACGAGCAGTACTTC.

This clonotype appeared many times. The V and J genes are TRBV3-1 and TRBJ1-1; weak D call: TRBD1 (6 bases). CDR1 and CDR2 (germline): LGHDT, YNNKEL (reference sequence). The CDR3 is made up of 14 amino acids. V lost 4 bases to trimming and J lost 2 bases, with 11 bases between them. The CDR3 reads CASSPTGRNTEAFF. In DNA, the CDR3 is TGTGCCAGCAGCCCGACAGGTAGAAACACTGAAGCTTTCTTT.

In its sample, this clonotype was seen many times. The chain recombines TRBV12-3 or TRBV12-4 with TRBJ1-2, with a possible D match to TRBD1 (5 bases). The germline V and J ends were trimmed by 2 bases and 0 bases, with 16 bases remaining between them. The CDR3 has 17 amino acids. The CDR3 DNA sequence: TGTGCCAGCAGTTTACAGGGCCCGGCGCTGGCTAACTATGGCTACACCTTC. It codes for CASSLQGPALANYGYTF.

This clonotype has ten or more counts. V and J are TRBV7-9 and TRBJ2-1; TRBD2 matches 8 bases. Trimming took 6 bases from V and 5 from J; bases not matched to a gene: 3. CDR3 length equals 13 residues. Germline assignment: CDR1 SEHNR and CDR2 FQNEAQ (reference sequence). In DNA, the CDR3 is TGTGCCAGCAGATCGGGACTAGACAATGAGCAGTTCTTC. Translating gives CASRSGLDNEQFF.

V and J are TRBV24-1 and TRBJ2-5, with D possibly matching TRBD1 (6 bases). Trimming removed 6 bases from V and 5 bases from J, with 12 bases in between. This CDR3 region has 13 residues. Germline values: CDR1 KGHDR, CDR2 SFDVKD. The CDR3 spells CATSHRARETQYF. The CDR3 DNA is TGTGCCACCAGTCACAGGGCACGCGAGACCCAGTACTTC.

There are many counts of this clonotype. V usage is TRBV12-3 or TRBV12-4 and J usage is TRBJ1-2; 7 nucleotides line up with TRBD1. The CDR3 loop spans 13 amino acids. J was trimmed by 4 bases and V by 1 base; bases with no gene match: 0. The CDR3: CASSLGQGYGYTF. Written as DNA, the CDR3 is TGTGCCAGCAGTTTAGGACAGGGCTATGGCTACACCTTC.

This clonotype has just one count. The chain recombines TRBV2 with TRBJ2-7, with 7 bases that match TRBD2. The J segment lost 4 bases and the V segment lost 6 bases, leaving 12 bases of the junction unmatched. The CDR3 is 15 amino acids. Germline lookup yields CDR1 SNHLY and CDR2 FYNNEI. The CDR3 region is CASSQASGWRYEQYF. In DNA, the CDR3 is TGTGCCAGCAGCCAAGCTAGCGGCTGGAGGTACGAGCAGTACTTC.

This clonotype occurred many times. The chain combines TRBV11-3 with TRBJ2-2; D ambiguous. V was clipped by 6 bases and J by 0 bases, with 11 bases between them. The CDR3 consists of 15 residues. Germline V CDR1 and CDR2: SGHNT, YENEEA. The chain's CDR3 is CASSAQGTNTGELFF. Here the CDR3 DNA reads TGTGCCAGCAGTGCCCAAGGGACGAACACCGGGGAGCTGTTTTTT. Together with reference TRBV11-3 and TRBJ2-2, the CDR3 gives the full variable domain: EAGVVQSPRYKIIEKKQPVAFWCNPISGHNTLYWYLQNLGQGPELLIRYENEEAVDDSQLPKDRFSAERLKGVDSTLKIQPAELGDSAVYLCASSAQGTNTGELFFGEGSRLTVL.

This clonotype was counted many times. The chain is built from TRBV19 and TRBJ1-5; D uncertain. CDR3 size: 16 residues. Germline CDR1 LNHDA, CDR2 SQIVND (reference sequence). V gave up 6 bases and J gave up 2 bases, with 17 bases separating them. The CDR3 nucleotides read TGTGCCAGTAGACGAGGACTTCTCGGAGGCAATCAGCCCCAGCATTTT. This sequence encodes CASRRGLLGGNQPQHF.

This clonotype was detected many times. The rearrangement joins TRBV20-1 to TRBJ1-5, with TRBD1 identical over 7 bases. The V gene's germline CDR1 is DFQATT and CDR2 SNEGSKA (reference sequence). The CDR3 loop spans 14 amino acids. J lost 1 base, V lost 5 bases, and 5 bases had no gene match. This chain's CDR3 is CSAWPGQSNQPQHF. The CDR3 nucleotides are TGCAGTGCTTGGCCGGGACAGAGCAATCAGCCCCAGCATTTT.

This clonotype was observed a few times. The chain joins TRBV6-1 to TRBJ2-6, with D maybe TRBD1 (6 bases). CDR1 and CDR2 from the germline V gene are MNHNS and SASEGT. Between the trimmed V and J ends, which lost 5 bases and 2 bases, there was a span of 10 bases. The CDR3 has 15 amino acids. The CDR3 protein is CASSSEGAGANVLTF. CDR3 DNA: TGTGCCAGCAGTTCAGAGGGGGCTGGGGCCAACGTCCTGACTTTC.

V gene TRBV4-1 combines with J gene TRBJ2-7; the match to TRBD2 covers 10 bases. This CDR3 has 16 amino acids. Germline assignment: CDR1 MGHRA and CDR2 YSYEKL. V lost 2 bases, J lost 3 bases, and 7 bases stayed unmatched. The CDR3 DNA follows: TGCGCCAGCAGCCAACCCGGACTAGCGGAGATCTACGAGCAGTACTTC. This translates into CASSQPGLAEIYEQYF.

This clonotype was seen repeatedly, ten times or more. The chain joins TRBV9 to TRBJ2-7, with 7 nucleotides matching TRBD2. The CDR3 length is 13 residues. The V and J ends lost 3 bases and 5 bases, in that order; junction bases with no gene match: 5. Germline-derived CDR1 and CDR2 are SGDLS and YYNGEE. The CDR3 loop is CASSGAGVHEQYF. CDR3 coding DNA: TGTGCCAGCAGCGGGGCGGGAGTCCACGAGCAGTACTTC.

The chain has TRBV9 and TRBJ1-3; D remains ambiguous. This CDR3 is 14 amino acids long. The V end lost 1 base, the J end lost 2 bases, and 7 bases lay between the germline ends. Germline V gene sequence: CDR1 SGDLS, CDR2 YYNGEE. This CDR3 reads CASSVHVAGNTIYF. DNA for the CDR3: TGTGCCAGCAGCGTACACGTGGCTGGAAACACCATATATTTT.

Only a few counts were recorded for this clonotype. The chain couples TRBV11-2 to TRBJ2-7; D is unclear. The CDR3 is 13 amino acids. Germline lookup yields CDR1 SGHAT and CDR2 FQNNGV. Trimming shortened V by 2 bases and J by 6 bases, and 11 bases separated the two germline ends. CDR3 in DNA: TGTGCCAGCAGCTTATCGGCGTGGGGCGAGCAGTACTTC. Protein sequence: CASSLSAWGEQYF.